This T cell receptor beta chain was retrieved from a study of cytomegalovirus exposure and HLA in healthy donors (dated by TCRdb to the late 2010s). About the full investigation: In an earlier analysis of fewer than 750 of the donors, approximately 300 Gb of sequence data and 90 million to 120 million unique TCR beta sequences from about 190 million T cells were reported. Approximately 300 gigabases of sequencing data and approximately 85 million unique TCR sequences were included in an early release covering under 650 HLA-typed donors. The genetic ancestry cluster associated with self-reported Caucasian donors included about four fifths of the 350 to 500 genotyped donors. The study aimed to test whether cataloging public T cell receptors could reveal signatures of past pathogen exposure. The T cell repertoires of several hundred subjects were profiled by immunosequencing and related to cytomegalovirus serostatus. A separate validation cohort of over 95 different subjects was used in addition to the 666-subject first cohort. High-throughput TCR immunosequencing, statistical association of individual TCRs with disease status, and machine learning were combined to predict cytomegalovirus infection status. In a later analysis, previously published TCR beta repertoires from several hundred donors were re-analyzed and high-resolution HLA genotyping was added so that TCR occurrence patterns could be studied. The later analysis used no new phenotypic data to find candidate immune exposures, relying instead on TCR beta sequences and their occurrence across donors. In an earlier analysis of roughly 540 of the donors, high-throughput TCR beta sequencing was used to judge whether each TCR beta V gene segment behaved as functional or pseudogenic. Donor age, sex, ethnicity and CMV serostatus were collected together with the repertoire data. A later genetic analysis took genome-wide SNP genotypes for about three fifths of the 666 donors and used that subset as a discovery cohort. All discovery cohort repertoires had been generated using a single sequencing platform. HLA typing included class I and class II loci at four-digit resolution. The number of donors typed differed by locus, with about 629-630 for A, B, C, DRB1 and DQB1, around 500 for DQA1, about 610 for DPA1, and around 460 for DPB1. Because of strong linkage in the cohort, roughly five DR-DQ haplotypes were treated as single units for association and clustering. On average, around 200,000 unique TCR beta nucleotide sequences were sequenced per donor among roughly 430 genotyped donors of the cohort, with roughly 18% of those sequences being non-productive. The investigation overall reported the following: The classifier was reported to diagnose cytomegalovirus status with high specificity and sensitivity in both the original and validation cohorts. In a later analysis, HLA-associated TCR beta chains showed more clonal expansion and lower generation probabilities than non-associated chains that were equally common. The sequencing pipeline was judged likely to have produced a cluster of highly shared sequence variants as a technical artifact. A few of the identified cytomegalovirus-associated TCR beta chains were confirmed in vitro to be specific for cytomegalovirus antigens. This cohort had only TCR beta chains sequenced, and the lack of alpha or paired-chain data limited which features could be detected. Sequencing depth was assumed to be roughly uniform across donors in the presence/absence analyses, though that assumption may not hold. The study gave a list of 150 to 200 TCR beta chains associated with cytomegalovirus. Because counts were too low, roughly 17 rarely observed V segments, including chromosome 9 orphons, were left out of the earlier analysis of 587 of the donors. Correlated functional status among segregating V segments might reflect linkage disequilibrium, but an unknown experimental factor could not be ruled out. The authors suggested that the approach could potentially be generalized to other disease states and immunological phenotypes. Broadly in line with IMGT annotations, most TCR beta V segments showed up in productive rearrangements about 87% or about 30% of the time in an earlier analysis of approximately 600 of the donors. A later genetic analysis reported fewer N-insertions in productive TCRs among donors in an Asian-associated ancestry cluster than the roughly 620-donor mean. A later analysis found that most CMV-associated TCR beta chains appeared HLA-restricted, with HLA associations seemingly driven largely by CMV exposure. Some IMGT-functional V segments, including TRBV6-2 and TRBV6-3, could not be distinguished by the 87-base-pair reads and were therefore excluded. Across donors, most TCR sequences were observed very rarely, whereas some public TCRs were present in many individuals. V-gene and J-gene trimming of TCR beta chains was associated with a missense DCLRE1C variant in a later genetic analysis, and the association was replicated in an independent cohort. In a later analysis, several top co-occurrence clusters were reported to appear linked to parvovirus B19, influenza, CMV and Epstein-Barr virus. Specific HLA alleles were associated with 15,000 to 20,000 TCR beta sequences at a false discovery rate of 0.05 in a later analysis. Immune exposure information for the cohort was limited to CMV serostatus. A further reported finding was that TCR beta sequences accurately predicted the HLA-A and HLA-B alleles for most subjects in the first cohort. When HLA alleles, especially DR and DQ, strongly co-occurred, attributing TCR associations to individual alleles was difficult. HLA typing was unavailable for some donors at each locus, so association tests used only the typed subset. A later analysis found that TCR association rates varied across HLA loci, with DRB1 alleles showing the most associated TCRs and HLA-C alleles the fewest.

There are 14 amino acids in the CDR3, from cysteine to phenylalanine inclusive. Only CDR3 DNA is held: 42 bases, read in frame from base 1. CDR1 is given as MDHEN and CDR2 as SYDVKM, both from the germline V gene. The cohort consisted of approximately 670 healthy bone marrow donors. All cohort members were sampled while nominally healthy, although unrecorded immune exposures were likely present. The donor tested CMV seronegative, placing the donor among the approximately 360 seronegative members of the cohort. A peripheral blood sample was collected from each donor, and TCR beta sequencing was performed on peripheral blood mononuclear cells. The Qiagen DNeasy Blood Extraction Kit was used to extract genomic DNA from the blood cell samples. Turning to this clone: The specificity of this receptor is unknown. No qualities accompany the bases; no much larger clone lies one base away.

The library was generated by the immunoSEQ multiplex PCR assay. For the multiplex PCR, a mixture combining 60 forward primers for TCR Vbeta segments and 13 reverse primers for TCR Jbeta segments was used. Amplification of the CDR3 region of rearranged TCR beta genes was performed with a multiplex PCR assay on genomic DNA. On the Illumina HiSeq System, the amplified TCR beta libraries were sequenced as 87-base-pair reads. Per the original workflow: In a later analysis, tens of millions of unique TCR beta chains were counted across the approximately 620 repertoires, and around 10 million of these chains were shared by at least two donors. Raw reads were error-corrected and collapsed into unique sequences with a nearest-neighbor algorithm that merged closely related sequences to remove PCR and sequencing errors. Alignment of CDR3 sequences to IMGT reference sequences was used to assign V, D and J gene segments. Each retained sequence needed at least a six-nucleotide match to both a V gene segment and a J gene segment. Rearrangements were called productive when the CDR3 lacked stop codons and stayed in frame with V and J; all others were non-productive. Following IMGT convention, CDR3 was defined as the stretch from the second conserved V-encoded cysteine to the conserved J-encoded phenylalanine. In an earlier analysis of approximately 590 of the donors, sequences lacking an unambiguous match to a single V gene segment were excluded. An earlier analysis of 450 to 650 of the donors called V segments functional above 56.7% productive rearrangements and segregating when the between-donor standard deviation exceeded 5%. A statistical classification framework was developed to diagnose cytomegalovirus status using the catalog of TCR beta chain sequences. V and J gene assignment, in a later analysis, came from comparing TCR nucleotide sequences with IMGT/GENE-DB human TR gene sequences. Using the TCRdist pipeline, a later analysis assigned CDR3 sequences along with most-parsimonious VDJ recombination scenarios. In a later analysis, each TCR beta chain was defined by its CDR3 amino acid sequence together with its V-gene family, and reads lacking a unique V-gene family were excluded. To address suspected cross-contamination and a sequencing artifact, a later analysis removed several hundred highly shared, low-generation-probability nucleotide sequences. In a later analysis, a clonal expansion index for each public chain was calculated from normalized within-repertoire ranks of inferred template counts. In a later analysis, generation probabilities were computed using a VDJ recombination model fitted to out-of-frame rearrangements, and the results were checked against IGoR. A later analysis scored TCR-TCR, TCR-HLA and TCR-CMV co-occurrence with hypergeometric tests, applying a repertoire-size bias correction to TCR pairs. False discovery rates were estimated in a later analysis by permuting HLA or CMV assignments 20 times. A later analysis grouped co-occurring TCRs with DBSCAN, adding TCRdist sequence similarity when clustering within HLA-allele-positive subsets. Co-occurrence clustering excluded repertoires with fewer than 30,000 or more than 120,000 public chains, plus five with anomalous nucleotide sharing. In TCRdb, the immuneACCESS table is reduced to in-frame sequences with V and J assigned. These tables do not hold every clone; where another copy was compared, an unresolved V gene accounts for under half, and the others remain unexplained. Clone size and the V and J calls come from that table; the DNA yielded D and trimming. Here the sample has 120,000 to 150,000 clones; about 70% occur a single time. The ten largest make up approximately 4.2% of the sample.

Sequenced sample: PBMCs. The sequence was collected from a man in his sixties in good health and CMV-seronegative. Recombination connected TRBV28 to TRBJ2-5; TRBD2 is possibly the D segment (6 matching bases). The DNA matches TRBJ2-7 better at its end, which makes the J call doubtful. The base sequence is TGTGCCAGCATCCTGGGGGGATTCTCCTACGAGCAGTACTTC. This encodes CASILGGFSYEQYF.